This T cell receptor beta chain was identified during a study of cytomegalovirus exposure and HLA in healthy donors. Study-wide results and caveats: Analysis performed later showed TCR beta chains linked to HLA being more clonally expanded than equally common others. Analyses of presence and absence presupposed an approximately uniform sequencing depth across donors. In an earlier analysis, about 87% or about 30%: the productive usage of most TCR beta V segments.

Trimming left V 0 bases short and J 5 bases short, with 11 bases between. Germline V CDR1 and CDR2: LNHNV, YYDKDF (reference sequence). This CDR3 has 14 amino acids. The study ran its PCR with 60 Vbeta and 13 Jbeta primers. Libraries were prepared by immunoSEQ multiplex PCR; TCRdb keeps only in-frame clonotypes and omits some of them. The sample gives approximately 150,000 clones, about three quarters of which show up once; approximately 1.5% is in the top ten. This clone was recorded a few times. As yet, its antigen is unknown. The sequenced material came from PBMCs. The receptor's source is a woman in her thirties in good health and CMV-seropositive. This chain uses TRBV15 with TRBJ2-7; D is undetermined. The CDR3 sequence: CATSRDRTSDEQYF. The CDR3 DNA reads TGTGCCACCAGCAGAGACCGAACGTCGGACGAGCAGTACTTC.